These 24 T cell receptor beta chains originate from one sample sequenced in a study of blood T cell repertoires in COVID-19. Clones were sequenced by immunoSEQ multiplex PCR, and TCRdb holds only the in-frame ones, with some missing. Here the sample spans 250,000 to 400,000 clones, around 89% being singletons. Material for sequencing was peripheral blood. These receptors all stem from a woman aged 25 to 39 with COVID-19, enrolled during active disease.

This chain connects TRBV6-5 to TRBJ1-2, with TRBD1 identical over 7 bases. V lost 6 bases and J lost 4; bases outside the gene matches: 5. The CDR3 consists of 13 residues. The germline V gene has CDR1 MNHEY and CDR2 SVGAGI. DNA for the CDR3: TGTGCCAGCAGACCCGGACAGGCCTATGGCTACACCTTC. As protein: CASRPGQAYGYTF.

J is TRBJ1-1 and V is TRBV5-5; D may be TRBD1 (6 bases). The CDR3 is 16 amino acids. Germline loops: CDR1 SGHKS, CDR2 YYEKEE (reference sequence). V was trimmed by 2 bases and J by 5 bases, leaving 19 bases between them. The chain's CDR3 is CASSFAQQGLGTEAFF. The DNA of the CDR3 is TGTGCCAGCAGCTTTGCCCAACAGGGCCTGGGGACTGAAGCTTTCTTT.

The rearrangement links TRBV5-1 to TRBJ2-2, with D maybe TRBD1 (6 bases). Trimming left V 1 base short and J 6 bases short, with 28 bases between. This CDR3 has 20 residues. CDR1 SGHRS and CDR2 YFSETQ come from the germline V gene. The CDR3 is CASSLWVYLWGTQYAGELFF. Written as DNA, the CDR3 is TGCGCCAGCAGCTTGTGGGTCTACCTCTGGGGGACACAGTACGCCGGGGAGCTGTTTTTT.

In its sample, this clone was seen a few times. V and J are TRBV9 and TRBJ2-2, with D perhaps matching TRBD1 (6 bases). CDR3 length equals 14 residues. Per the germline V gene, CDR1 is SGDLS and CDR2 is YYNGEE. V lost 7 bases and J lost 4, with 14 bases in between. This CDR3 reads CASGQGHSTGELFF. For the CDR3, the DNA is TGTGCCAGCGGTCAGGGGCACAGCACCGGGGAGCTGTTTTTT.

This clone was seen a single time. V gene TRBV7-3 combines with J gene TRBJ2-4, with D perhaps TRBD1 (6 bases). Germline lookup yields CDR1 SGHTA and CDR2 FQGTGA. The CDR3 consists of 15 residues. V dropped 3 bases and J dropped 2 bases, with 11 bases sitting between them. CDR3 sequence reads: CASSLMGASKNIQYF. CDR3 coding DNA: TGTGCCAGCAGCTTGATGGGGGCCTCCAAAAACATTCAGTACTTC.

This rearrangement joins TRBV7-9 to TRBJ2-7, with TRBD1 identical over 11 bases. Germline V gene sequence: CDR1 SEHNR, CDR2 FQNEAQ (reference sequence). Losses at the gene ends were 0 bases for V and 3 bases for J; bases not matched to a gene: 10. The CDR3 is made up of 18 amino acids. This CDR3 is CASSLAGVRDRGNYEQYF. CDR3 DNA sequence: TGTGCCAGCAGCTTAGCTGGTGTCCGGGACAGGGGGAACTACGAGCAGTACTTC.

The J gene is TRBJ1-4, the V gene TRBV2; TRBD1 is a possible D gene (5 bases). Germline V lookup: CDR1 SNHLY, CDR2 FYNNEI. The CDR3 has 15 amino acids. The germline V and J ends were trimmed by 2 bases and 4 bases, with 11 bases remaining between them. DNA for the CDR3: TGTGCCAGCAGTGAAAGACAGACAGTTAATGAAAAACTGTTTTTT. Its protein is CASSERQTVNEKLFF.

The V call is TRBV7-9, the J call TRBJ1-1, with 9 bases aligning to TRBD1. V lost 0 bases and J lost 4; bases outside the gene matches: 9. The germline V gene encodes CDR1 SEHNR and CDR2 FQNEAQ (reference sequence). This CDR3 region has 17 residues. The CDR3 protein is CASSLALQGARSTEAFF. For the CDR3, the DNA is TGTGCCAGCAGCTTAGCCCTACAGGGGGCGAGGAGCACTGAAGCTTTCTTT.

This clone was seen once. DNA of the CDR3: TGTGCCAGCAGTCCTGCCAGGCGCTGGGCTTTCTTT. Its translation is CASSPARRWAFF. This sequence joins TRBV12-3 or TRBV12-4 and TRBJ1-1; D unclear. V lost 5 bases and J lost 11, with 15 bases in between. The CDR3 runs to 12 residues.

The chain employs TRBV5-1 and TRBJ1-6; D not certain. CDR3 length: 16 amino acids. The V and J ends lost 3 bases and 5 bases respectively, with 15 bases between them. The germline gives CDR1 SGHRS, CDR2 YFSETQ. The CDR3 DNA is TGCGCCAGCAGCTCCACACCGGGAACAAATAATTCACCCCTCCACTTT. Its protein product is CASSSTPGTNNSPLHF.

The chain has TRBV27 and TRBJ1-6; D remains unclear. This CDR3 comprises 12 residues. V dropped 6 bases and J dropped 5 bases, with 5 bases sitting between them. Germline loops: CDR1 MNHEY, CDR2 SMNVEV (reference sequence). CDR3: CASSLHNSPLHF. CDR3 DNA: TGTGCCAGCAGCCTCCATAATTCACCCCTCCACTTT.

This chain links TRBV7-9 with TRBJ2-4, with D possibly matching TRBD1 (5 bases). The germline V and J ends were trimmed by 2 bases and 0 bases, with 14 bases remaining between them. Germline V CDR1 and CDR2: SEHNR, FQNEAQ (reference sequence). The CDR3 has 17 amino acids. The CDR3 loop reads CASSLRGHNQAKNIQYF. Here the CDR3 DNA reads TGTGCCAGCAGCTTAAGGGGTCACAATCAAGCCAAAAACATTCAGTACTTC.

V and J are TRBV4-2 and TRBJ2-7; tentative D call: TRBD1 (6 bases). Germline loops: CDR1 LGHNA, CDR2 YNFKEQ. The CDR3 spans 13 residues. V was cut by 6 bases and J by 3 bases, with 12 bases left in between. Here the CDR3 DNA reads TGTGCCAGCAGGTTAACGGGACACTACGAGCAGTACTTC. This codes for CASRLTGHYEQYF.

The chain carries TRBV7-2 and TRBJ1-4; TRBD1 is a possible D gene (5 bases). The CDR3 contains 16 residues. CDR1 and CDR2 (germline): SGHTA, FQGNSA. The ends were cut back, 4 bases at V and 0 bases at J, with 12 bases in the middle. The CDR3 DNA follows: TGTGCCAGCAGCTGGGACTCAGGGCCAACTAATGAAAAACTGTTTTTT. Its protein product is CASSWDSGPTNEKLFF.

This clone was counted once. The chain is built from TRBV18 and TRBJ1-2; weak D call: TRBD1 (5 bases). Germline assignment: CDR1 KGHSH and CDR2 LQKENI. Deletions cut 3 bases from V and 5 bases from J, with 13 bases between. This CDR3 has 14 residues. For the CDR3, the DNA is TGTGCCAGCTCACCCTCCGAGGGGAGGTATGGCTACACCTTC. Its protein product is CASSPSEGRYGYTF.

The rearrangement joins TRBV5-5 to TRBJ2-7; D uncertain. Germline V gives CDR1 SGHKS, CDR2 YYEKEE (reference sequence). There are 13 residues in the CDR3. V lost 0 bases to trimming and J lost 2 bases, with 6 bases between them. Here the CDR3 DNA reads TGTGCCAGCAGCTTGGCCTCCCCCTACGAGCAGTACTTC. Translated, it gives CASSLASPYEQYF.

CDR3 sequence (DNA): TGTGCCAGCAGCTTGGCGGGTGTGGGCACCGGGGAGCTGTTTTTT. Protein sequence: CASSLAGVGTGELFF. The V and J genes are TRBV5-4 and TRBJ2-2; D ambiguous. The CDR3 totals 15 residues. The V end lost 0 bases, the J end lost 4 bases, and 10 bases lay between the germline ends. Germline lookup yields CDR1 SGHNT and CDR2 YYREEE (reference sequence).

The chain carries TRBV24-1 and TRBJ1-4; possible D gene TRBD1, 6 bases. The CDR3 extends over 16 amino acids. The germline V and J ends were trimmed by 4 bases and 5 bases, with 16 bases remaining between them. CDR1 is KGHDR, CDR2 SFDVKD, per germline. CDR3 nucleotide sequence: TGTGCCACCAGTGACCCTCACAGGGAGGGGAATGAAAAACTGTTTTTT. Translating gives CATSDPHREGNEKLFF.

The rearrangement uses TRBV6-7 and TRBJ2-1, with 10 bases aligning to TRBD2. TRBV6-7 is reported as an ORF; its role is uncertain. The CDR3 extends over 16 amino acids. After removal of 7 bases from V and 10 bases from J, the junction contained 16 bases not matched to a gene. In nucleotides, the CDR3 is TGTGCCAGCACTCCCCCCCGGAGCGGGGGGGCCGGGGAGCAGTTCTTC. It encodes CASTPPRSGGAGEQFF.

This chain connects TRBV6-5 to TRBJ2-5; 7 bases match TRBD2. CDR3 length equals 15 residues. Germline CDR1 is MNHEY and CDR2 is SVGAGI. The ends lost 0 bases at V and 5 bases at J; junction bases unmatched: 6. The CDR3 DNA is TGTGCCAGCAGTTACTCCACTAGCGCGGAGGAGACCCAGTACTTC. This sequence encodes CASSYSTSAEETQYF.

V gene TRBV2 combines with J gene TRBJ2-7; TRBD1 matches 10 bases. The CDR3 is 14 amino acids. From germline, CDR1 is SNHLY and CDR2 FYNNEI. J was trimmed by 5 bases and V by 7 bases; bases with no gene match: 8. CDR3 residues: CASTLAGTGDEQYF. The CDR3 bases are TGTGCCAGCACCTTAGCCGGGACAGGGGACGAGCAGTACTTC.

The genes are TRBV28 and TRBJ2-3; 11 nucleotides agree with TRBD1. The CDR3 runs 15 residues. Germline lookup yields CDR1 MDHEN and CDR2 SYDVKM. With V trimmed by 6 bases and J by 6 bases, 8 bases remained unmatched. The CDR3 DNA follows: TGTGCCAGCAGCGGACAGGGGGCGCGGGTGGATACGCAGTATTTT. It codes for CASSGQGARVDTQYF.

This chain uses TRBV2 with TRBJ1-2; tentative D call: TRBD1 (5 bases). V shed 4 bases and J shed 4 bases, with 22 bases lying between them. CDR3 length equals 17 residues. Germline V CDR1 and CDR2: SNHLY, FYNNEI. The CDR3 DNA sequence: TGTGCCAGCAGTGTCGATAAACCGGACGCGGACATCTATGGCTACACCTTC. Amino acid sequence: CASSVDKPDADIYGYTF.

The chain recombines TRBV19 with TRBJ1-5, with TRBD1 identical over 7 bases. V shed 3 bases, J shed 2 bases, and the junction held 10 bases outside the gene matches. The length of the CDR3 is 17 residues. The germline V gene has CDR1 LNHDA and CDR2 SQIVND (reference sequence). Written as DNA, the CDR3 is TGTGCCAGTAGTATCACAGGGGTTCCCCCTGGCAATCAGCCCCAGCATTTT. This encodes CASSITGVPPGNQPQHF.